This T cell receptor (beta chain) was recovered during a study of cytomegalovirus exposure and HLA in healthy donors. The PCR ran on 60 Vbeta and 13 Jbeta primers. Libraries were prepared by immunoSEQ multiplex PCR; TCRdb keeps only in-frame clonotypes and omits some of them. Among 160,000 or so clones listed, approximately 82% were seen once. Study-wide points: In an earlier analysis, productive rearrangement rates for most beta V segments clustered near 87% or 30%. Rarity marked most TCR sequences, yet some public TCRs occurred in many donors. There was a cluster of highly shared sequence variants that was likely a sequencing artifact.

As for the donors, each was a healthy bone marrow donor. A note on this clone: The target antigen is unknown.

This CDR3 region has 15 residues. The germline CDR1 and CDR2 sequences are SGHVS and FQNEAQ. The junction had 7 bases not matched to a gene; V was cut back by 4 bases and J by 6 bases. This chain joins TRBV7-8 and TRBJ2-1; 9 bases match TRBD1. Material: PBMCs. This receptor was identified in a male donor in good health and CMV-seronegative. The CDR3 DNA is TGTGCCAGCAGCTCTCGGGAGGACAGGGGCAATGAGCAGTTCTTC. It yields the protein CASSSREDRGNEQFF.